The 5 T cell receptor beta chains listed next were all sequenced from one sample in a study of cytomegalovirus exposure and HLA in healthy donors. The study ran its PCR with 60 Vbeta and 13 Jbeta primers. Clones were sequenced by immunoSEQ multiplex PCR, and TCRdb holds only the in-frame ones, with some missing. The sample carries 150,000 or so clones, more than 60% recorded once. Input material: PBMCs. Receptors were obtained from a man aged 25-45 years in good health and CMV-seropositive.

The rearrangement joins TRBV7-2 to TRBJ2-2, with TRBD2 matching over 11 bases. Losses at the gene ends were 2 bases for V and 7 bases for J; bases not matched to a gene: 9. Germline CDR1 and CDR2: SGHTA and FQGNSA. CDR3 length: 17 amino acids. The CDR3 DNA is TGTGCCAGCAGCTTAAGACCGCCTAGCGGGAGGAACGGGGAGCTGTTTTTT. This translates into CASSLRPPSGRNGELFF.

The chain recombines TRBV4-2 with TRBJ2-7, with TRBD2 identical over 7 bases. Trimming at V came to 4 bases and at J to 3 bases, leaving 6 bases not matched to a gene. The length of the CDR3 is 14 residues. The germline V gene has CDR1 LGHNA and CDR2 YNFKEQ. The CDR3 coding sequence is TGTGCCAGCAGCCCGGGGGAGGGCGGCTACGAGCAGTACTTC. Its protein is CASSPGEGGYEQYF.

V gene TRBV19 combines with J gene TRBJ1-2; tentative D call: TRBD1 (5 bases). Germline loops: CDR1 LNHDA, CDR2 SQIVND (reference sequence). Between the trimmed V and J ends, which lost 8 bases and 4 bases, there was a span of 11 bases. There are 12 residues in the CDR3. As DNA, the CDR3 is TGTGCCAGTTCTGTGGGGGGCTATGGCTACACCTTC. Residues: CASSVGGYGYTF.

The chain has TRBV30 and TRBJ2-5, with 8 bases matching TRBD2. CDR3 length: 14 amino acids. Germline lookup yields CDR1 GTSNPN and CDR2 SVGIG (reference sequence). The junction had 4 bases not matched to a gene; V was cut back by 0 bases and J by 4 bases. CDR3 nucleotide sequence: TGTGCCTGGAGTGTAGGACTAGCAGGAGAGACCCAGTACTTC. This translates into CAWSVGLAGETQYF.

The V gene is TRBV4-1, the J gene TRBJ1-2; TRBD1 aligns across 12 bases. The CDR3 is made up of 18 amino acids. Unmatched junction bases numbered 10, after V lost 1 base and J lost 4 bases. Per the germline V gene, CDR1 is MGHRA and CDR2 is YSYEKL. The CDR3 sequence: CASSQGRRDRGPSYGYTF. CDR3 nucleotide sequence: TGCGCCAGCAGCCAAGGGAGGCGGGACAGGGGGCCTTCCTATGGCTACACCTTC.